A single sample is the source of the 2 T cell receptor beta chains below, sequenced in a study of OX40 agonist ivuxolimab in advanced cancers. Profiled with immunoSEQ multiplex PCR; TCRdb holds only in-frame clones, not every one. This table holds about 35,000 clones, about 92% found once. The sequencing here drew on CD4+ or CD8+ T cells sorted from blood, taken in a trial of the OX40 agonist ivuxolimab. The receptors stem from an adult with an advanced solid tumor such as melanoma, head and neck, liver or kidney cancer.

The rearrangement joins TRBV10-2 to TRBJ2-3, with D perhaps being TRBD1 or TRBD2 (5 bases each). CDR3 length: 16 amino acids. From germline, CDR1 is WSHSY and CDR2 SAAADI. V was trimmed by 4 bases and J by 2 bases, leaving 16 bases between them. The CDR3 loop reads CASSGYRDGITDTQYF. The DNA for the CDR3 is TGCGCCAGCAGTGGTTACCGGGACGGGATCACAGATACGCAGTATTTT.

With regard to this clone: A read error likely explains this, since a far larger clone differs by one base. Other nucleotide sequences from this sample produce the same CDR3. The chain is built from TRBV7-9 and TRBJ1-2; 9 bases align to TRBD1. This CDR3 comprises 17 residues. Losses at the gene ends were 5 bases for V and 6 bases for J; bases not matched to a gene: 16. Germline V gives CDR1 SEHNR, CDR2 FQNEAQ (reference sequence). CDR3 amino acids: CASSHHHSGQGKNGYTF. In DNA form, the CDR3 reads TGTGCCAGCAGCCATCACCACTCTGGACAGGGGAAGAATGGCTACACCTTC.